The T cell receptor (beta chain) under discussion was sequenced for a study of T cell repertoires in cytomegalovirus infection. Across the study: A matching HLA type, together with CMV infection, was signaled by public TCR beta signatures. Study conclusions and caveats: In two of eight donors, the top clonotype was HLA-C-restricted CMV-specific. Cumulated frequencies of public TCR beta families served to identify carriers of CMV plus the relevant HLA.

In regard to this clonotype: What it binds is not known.

From the reads, TCRdb called clonotypes with MiXCR, one entry per CDR3 protein. The sample yields 700,000 to 950,000 distinct CDR3 sequences, about 30% seen once. This clonotype originated in a human donor in good health (CMV status not recorded). Some clones in this sample may be carry-over from other donors' samples. Source: cultured CD8+ T cells from PBMCs, taken from culture after CMV antigen stimulation.

The DNA of the CDR3 is TGTGCCAGCAGCCCCCGAGCGGGGGACATTCAGTACTTC. It translates to CASSPRAGDIQYF. This chain uses TRBV7-9 with TRBJ2-4, with 8 bases matching TRBD2. The germline CDR1 and CDR2 sequences are SEHNR and FQNEAQ (reference sequence). J was trimmed by 8 bases and V by 5 bases; bases with no gene match: 5. The CDR3 runs 13 residues.